This T cell receptor beta chain emerged from a study of T cells in Graves' hyperthyroidism and ophthalmopathy. Hyperthyroidism in the patients, aged 18 to 65, was newly diagnosed and under 2 months in duration. Uncontrolled infection, other autoimmune disease, pregnancy and lactation each barred patients from inclusion. Clinical symptoms, serum thyroxine, TRAb, thyroid ultrasound and orbital computed tomography informed diagnoses. This clonotype was seen a few times. The antigen is not known. Study-level findings and limits: Through a model of 13 V-J features, ophthalmopathy was separated from stable hyperthyroidism.

TCR beta CDR3 regions were amplified from RNA transcripts. The TCR CDR3 first-round RT-PCR relied on the HTBI primer set. TCRdb reprocessed the multiplex PCR reads via MiXCR and lists one record per CDR3 protein. Of approximately 630,000 distinct CDR3 sequences in the sample, 15% to 20% were seen once. Per germline, CDR1 MDHEN and CDR2 SYDVKM. V lost 4 bases to trimming and J lost 6 bases, with 18 bases between them. This CDR3 region has 15 residues. The chain links TRBV28 to TRBJ1-1; the D is unclear. The sequence derives from a woman in her 30s with Graves' hyperthyroidism. Sequencing used blood. The CDR3 nucleotides are TGTGCCAGCAGTTCCCCAGCACCGGTTAGCGCTGAAGCTTTCTTT. Translation gives CASSSPAPVSAEAFF.